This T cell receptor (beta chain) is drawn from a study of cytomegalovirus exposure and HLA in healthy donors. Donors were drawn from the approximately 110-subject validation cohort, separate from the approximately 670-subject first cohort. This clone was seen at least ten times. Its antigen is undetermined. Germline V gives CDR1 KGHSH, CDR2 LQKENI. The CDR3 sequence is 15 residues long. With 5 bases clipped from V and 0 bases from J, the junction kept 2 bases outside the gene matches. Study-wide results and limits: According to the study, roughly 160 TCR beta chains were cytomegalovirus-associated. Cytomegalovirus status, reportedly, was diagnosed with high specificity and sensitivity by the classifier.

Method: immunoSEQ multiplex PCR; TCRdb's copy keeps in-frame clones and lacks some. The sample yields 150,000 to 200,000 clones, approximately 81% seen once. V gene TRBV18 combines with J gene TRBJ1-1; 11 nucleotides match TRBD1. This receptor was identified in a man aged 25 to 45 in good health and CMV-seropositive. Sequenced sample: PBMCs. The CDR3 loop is CASSRTGGVNTEAFF. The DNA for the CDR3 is TGTGCCAGCTCAAGGACAGGGGGCGTGAACACTGAAGCTTTCTTT.